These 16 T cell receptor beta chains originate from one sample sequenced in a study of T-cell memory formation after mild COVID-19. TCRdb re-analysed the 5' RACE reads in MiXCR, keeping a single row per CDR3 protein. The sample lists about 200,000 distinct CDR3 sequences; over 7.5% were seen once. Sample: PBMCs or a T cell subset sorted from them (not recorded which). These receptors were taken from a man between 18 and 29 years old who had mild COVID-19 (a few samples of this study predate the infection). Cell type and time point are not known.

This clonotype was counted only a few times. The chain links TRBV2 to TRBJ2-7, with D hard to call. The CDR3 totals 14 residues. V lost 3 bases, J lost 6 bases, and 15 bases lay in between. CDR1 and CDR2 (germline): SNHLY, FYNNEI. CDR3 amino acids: CASSEGLVPFEQYF. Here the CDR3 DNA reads TGTGCCAGCAGTGAGGGTCTAGTTCCGTTCGAGCAGTACTTC.

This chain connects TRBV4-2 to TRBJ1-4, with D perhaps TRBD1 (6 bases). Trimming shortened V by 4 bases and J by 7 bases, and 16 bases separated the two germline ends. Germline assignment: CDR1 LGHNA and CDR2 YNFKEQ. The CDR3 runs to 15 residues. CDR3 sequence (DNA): TGTGCCAGCAGCCTACAGGACAGCGGGGTTGAAAAACTGTTTTTT. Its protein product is CASSLQDSGVEKLFF.

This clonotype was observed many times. In nucleotides, the CDR3 is TGTGCCAGCAGCCAAAATAGCGGGAGAAGCTCCTACAATGAGCAGTTCTTC. Its protein is CASSQNSGRSSYNEQFF. The chain uses TRBV4-2 and TRBJ2-1; 9 bases fit TRBD2. Trimming at V came to 2 bases and at J to 0 bases, leaving 5 bases not matched to a gene. Germline V CDR1 and CDR2: LGHNA, YNFKEQ. The CDR3 loop spans 17 amino acids.

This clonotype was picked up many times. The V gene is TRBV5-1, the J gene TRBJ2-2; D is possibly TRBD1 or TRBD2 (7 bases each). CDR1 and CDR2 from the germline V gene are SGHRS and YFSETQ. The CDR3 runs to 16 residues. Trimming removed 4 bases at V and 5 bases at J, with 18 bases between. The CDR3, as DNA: TGCGCCAGCAGCCCCCCGGGACAGCGGGGAACCGGGGAGCTGTTTTTT. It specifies CASSPPGQRGTGELFF.

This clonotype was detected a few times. The CDR3 region is CASSLEASYNSPLHF. CDR3 DNA sequence: TGTGCCAGCAGCTTAGAGGCCTCCTATAATTCACCCCTCCACTTT. The chain links TRBV7-2 to TRBJ1-6; D remains ambiguous. CDR1 and CDR2 (germline): SGHTA, FQGNSA. Trimming took off 1 base at V and 0 bases at J, with 4 bases between the two ends. CDR3 size: 15 residues.

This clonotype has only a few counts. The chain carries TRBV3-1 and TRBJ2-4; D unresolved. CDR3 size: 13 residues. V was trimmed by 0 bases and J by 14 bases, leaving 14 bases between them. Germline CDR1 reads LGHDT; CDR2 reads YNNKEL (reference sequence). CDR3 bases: TGTGCCAGCAGCCAAGAAGAGTACAGACCCAAGTACTTC. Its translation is CASSQEEYRPKYF.

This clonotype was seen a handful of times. The CDR3 DNA reads as TGTGCCAGCAGCTTAGTAATGATTCGGTCCTACAATGAGCAGTTCTTC. It is translated as CASSLVMIRSYNEQFF. The chain is built from TRBV7-2 and TRBJ2-1, with D hard to call. Trimming pared 1 base from V and 1 base from J, leaving 11 bases between. The germline CDR1 and CDR2 sequences are SGHTA and FQGNSA. This CDR3 comprises 16 residues.

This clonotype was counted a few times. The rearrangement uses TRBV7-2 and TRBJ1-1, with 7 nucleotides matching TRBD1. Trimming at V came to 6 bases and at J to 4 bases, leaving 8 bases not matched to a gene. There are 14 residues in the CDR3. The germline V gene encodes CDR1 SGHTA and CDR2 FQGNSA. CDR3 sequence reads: CASRRDRTFTEAFF. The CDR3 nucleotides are TGTGCCAGCAGACGGGACAGAACCTTCACTGAAGCTTTCTTT.

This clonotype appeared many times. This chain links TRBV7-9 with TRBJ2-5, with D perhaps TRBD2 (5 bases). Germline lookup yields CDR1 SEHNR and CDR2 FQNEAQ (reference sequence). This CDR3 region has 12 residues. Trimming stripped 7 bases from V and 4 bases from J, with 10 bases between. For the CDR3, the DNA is TGTGCCAGCAACACCCGGGGAGAGACCCAGTACTTC. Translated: CASNTRGETQYF.

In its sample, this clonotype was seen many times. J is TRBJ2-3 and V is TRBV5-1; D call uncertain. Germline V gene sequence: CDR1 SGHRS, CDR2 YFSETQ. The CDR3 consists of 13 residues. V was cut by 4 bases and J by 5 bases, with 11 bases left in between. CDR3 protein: CASSPSWLDTQYF. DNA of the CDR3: TGCGCCAGCAGCCCCAGTTGGCTAGATACGCAGTATTTT. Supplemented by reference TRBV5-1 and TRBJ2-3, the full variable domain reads KAGVTQTPRYLIKTRGQQVTLSCSPISGHRSVSWYQQTPGQGLQFLFEYFSETQRNKGNFPGRFSGRQFSNSRSEMNVSTLELGDSALYLCASSPSWLDTQYFGPGTRLTVL.

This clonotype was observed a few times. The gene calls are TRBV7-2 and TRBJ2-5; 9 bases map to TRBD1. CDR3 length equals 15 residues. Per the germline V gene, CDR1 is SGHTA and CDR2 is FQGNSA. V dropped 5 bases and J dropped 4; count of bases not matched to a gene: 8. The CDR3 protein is CASSQTQTGGETQYF. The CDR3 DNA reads TGTGCCAGCAGCCAGACCCAGACAGGGGGAGAGACCCAGTACTTC.

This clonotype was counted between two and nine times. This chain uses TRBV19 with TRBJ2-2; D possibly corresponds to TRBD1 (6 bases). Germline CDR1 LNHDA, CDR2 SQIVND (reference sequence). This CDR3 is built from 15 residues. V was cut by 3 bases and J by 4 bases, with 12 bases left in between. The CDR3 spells CASSIRDRFTGELFF. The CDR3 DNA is TGTGCCAGTAGTATCAGAGACAGGTTCACCGGGGAGCTGTTTTTT.

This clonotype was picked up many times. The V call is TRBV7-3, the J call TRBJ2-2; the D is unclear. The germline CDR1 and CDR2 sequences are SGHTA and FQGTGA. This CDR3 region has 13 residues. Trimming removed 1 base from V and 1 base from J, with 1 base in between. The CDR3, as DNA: TGTGCCAGCAGCTTAATGAACACCGGGGAGCTGTTTTTT. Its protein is CASSLMNTGELFF.

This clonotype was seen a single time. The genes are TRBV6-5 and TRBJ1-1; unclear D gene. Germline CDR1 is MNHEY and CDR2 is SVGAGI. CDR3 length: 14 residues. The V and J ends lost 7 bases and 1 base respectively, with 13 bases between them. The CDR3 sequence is CASKKPEENTEAFF. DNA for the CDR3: TGTGCCAGCAAAAAGCCAGAGGAGAACACTGAAGCTTTCTTT.

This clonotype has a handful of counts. The CDR3 region is CASIRKNEKLFF. CDR3 nucleotides: TGTGCCAGCATCCGGAAGAATGAAAAACTGTTTTTT. V gene TRBV6-5 combines with J gene TRBJ1-4, with D unclear. The CDR3 extends over 12 amino acids. Trimming removed 7 bases from V and 5 bases from J, with 8 bases in between. Germline CDR1 MNHEY, CDR2 SVGAGI.

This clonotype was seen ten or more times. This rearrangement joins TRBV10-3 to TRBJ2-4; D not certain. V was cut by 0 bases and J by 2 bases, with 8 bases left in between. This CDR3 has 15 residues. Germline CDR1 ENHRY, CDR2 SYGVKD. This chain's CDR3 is CAISESNLPKNIQYF. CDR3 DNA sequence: TGTGCCATCAGTGAGTCGAACCTTCCCAAAAACATTCAGTACTTC.